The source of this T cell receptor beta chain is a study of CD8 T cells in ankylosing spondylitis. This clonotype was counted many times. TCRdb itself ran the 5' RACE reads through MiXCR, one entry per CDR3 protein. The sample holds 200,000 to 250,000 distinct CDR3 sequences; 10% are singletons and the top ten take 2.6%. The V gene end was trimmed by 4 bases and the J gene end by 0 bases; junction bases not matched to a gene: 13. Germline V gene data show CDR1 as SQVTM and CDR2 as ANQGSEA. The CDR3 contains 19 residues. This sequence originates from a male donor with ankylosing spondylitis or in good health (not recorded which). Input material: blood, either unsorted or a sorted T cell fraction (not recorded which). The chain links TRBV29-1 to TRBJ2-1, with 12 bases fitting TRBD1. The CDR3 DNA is TGCAGCGTTGTGACCCCGGGACAGGGGGCCGATGGCTCCTACAATGAGCAGTTCTTC. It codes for CSVVTPGQGADGSYNEQFF.